The 29 T cell receptor beta chains below were found in one sample sequenced in a study of T-cell memory formation after mild COVID-19. TCRdb redid the calling of the 5' RACE reads with MiXCR, one entry per CDR3 protein. The table includes roughly 99,000 distinct CDR3 sequences, around an eighth detected once. Material for sequencing was PBMCs or a T cell subset sorted from them (not recorded which). The origin of the receptors is a man between 18 and 35 years old who had mild COVID-19 (a few samples of this study predate the infection). Cell type and time point are not known.

The rearrangement uses TRBV6-5 and TRBJ2-1; D remains unclear. V was shortened by 5 bases and J by 4 bases, with 9 bases between the two germline ends. The V gene's germline CDR1 is MNHEY and CDR2 SVGAGI. There are 13 residues in the CDR3. CDR3 coding DNA: TGTGCCAGCAGTGGTGGACCGTACAATGAGCAGTTCTTC. As protein: CASSGGPYNEQFF.

This clonotype was observed many times. This chain uses TRBV5-4 with TRBJ2-1, with a possible D match to TRBD2 (6 bases). Germline values: CDR1 SGHNT, CDR2 YYREEE (reference sequence). V was trimmed by 4 bases and J by 7 bases, leaving 15 bases between them. This CDR3 has 14 amino acids. For the CDR3, the DNA is TGTGCCAGCAGCCTAACCGGGACTCAGAATGAGCAGTTCTTC. It codes for CASSLTGTQNEQFF. The full variable domain, rest sourced from reference TRBV5-4 and TRBJ2-1, is ETGVTQSPTHLIKTRGQQVTLRCSSQSGHNTVSWYQQALGQGPQFIFQYYREEENGRGNFPPRFSGLQFPNYSSELNVNALELDDSALYLCASSLTGTQNEQFFGPGTRLTVL.

In its sample, this clonotype was seen many times. The chain combines TRBV7-9 with TRBJ1-1, with D possibly being TRBD1 (6 bases). CDR1 and CDR2 (germline): SEHNR, FQNEAQ (reference sequence). Deletions cut 10 bases from V and 0 bases from J, with 15 bases between. This CDR3 is built from 14 residues. CDR3 in amino acids: CAIKVGGMNTEAFF. The CDR3 DNA is TGTGCCATTAAGGTCGGGGGCATGAACACTGAAGCTTTCTTT.

There are a few counts of this clonotype. V is TRBV11-2 and J is TRBJ1-6, with no clear D. CDR1 is SGHAT and CDR2 is FQNNGV in the germline V gene. This CDR3 has 16 residues. V was clipped by 3 bases and J by 3 bases, with 12 bases between them. This CDR3 reads CASSLSVVNYNSPLHF. CDR3 sequence (DNA): TGTGCCAGCAGCTTGAGTGTGGTCAACTATAATTCACCCCTCCACTTT.

This sequence joins TRBV4-1 and TRBJ1-3; 8 nucleotides line up with TRBD1. V shed 5 bases, J shed 6 bases, and the junction held 9 bases outside the gene matches. Per germline, CDR1 MGHRA and CDR2 YSYEKL. The CDR3 is 15 residues long. The CDR3 spells CASSGRTGIQNTIYF. The CDR3 DNA reads as TGCGCCAGCAGCGGACGGACAGGGATCCAAAACACCATATATTTT.

This clonotype appeared a few times. This chain joins TRBV27 and TRBJ1-2; D call uncertain. This CDR3 has 13 residues. Germline V gene sequence: CDR1 MNHEY, CDR2 SMNVEV (reference sequence). Deletions cut 6 bases from V and 4 bases from J, with 12 bases between. CDR3 sequence: CASSDLGAYGYTF. DNA of the CDR3: TGTGCCAGCAGCGACCTTGGTGCCTATGGCTACACCTTC.

V gene TRBV29-1 combines with J gene TRBJ2-1; TRBD2 aligns across 16 bases. Germline values: CDR1 SQVTM, CDR2 ANQGSEA. The junction had 7 bases not matched to a gene; V was cut back by 5 bases and J by 6 bases. The CDR3 runs to 16 residues. The DNA for the CDR3 is TGCAGCGTTATTGGGACTAGCGGGGGGGCCGGCAATGAGCAGTTCTTC. Translating gives CSVIGTSGGAGNEQFF.

This clonotype showed up just a few times. This chain joins TRBV11-2 and TRBJ1-4; D gene ambiguous. This CDR3 is built from 12 residues. The germline V gene has CDR1 SGHAT and CDR2 FQNNGV. Trimming shortened V by 5 bases and J by 7 bases, and 8 bases separated the two germline ends. This chain's CDR3 is CASSGRREKLFF. The CDR3 bases are TGTGCCAGCAGCGGCCGGCGTGAAAAACTGTTTTTT.

V usage is TRBV11-2 and J usage is TRBJ1-6; no clear D. The CDR3 has 17 amino acids. V lost 3 bases to trimming and J lost 2 bases, with 14 bases between them. CDR1 SGHAT and CDR2 FQNNGV come from the germline V gene. CDR3 bases: TGTGCCAGCAGCTTCGATCCGGCAGGCGCCTATAATTCACCCCTCCACTTT. Translated, it gives CASSFDPAGAYNSPLHF. Using reference TRBV11-2 and TRBJ1-6 for the parts outside the CDR3, the full variable domain is EAGVAQSPRYKIIEKRQSVAFWCNPISGHATLYWYQQILGQGPKLLIQFQNNGVVDDSQLPKDRFSAERLKGVDSTLKIQPAKLEDSAVYLCASSFDPAGAYNSPLHFGNGTRLTVT.

A few counts support this clonotype. The rearrangement links TRBV3-1 to TRBJ2-7; D remains ambiguous. The CDR3 spans 12 residues. The germline V gene encodes CDR1 LGHDT and CDR2 YNNKEL (reference sequence). The V end lost 4 bases, the J end lost 7 bases, and 11 bases lay between the germline ends. CDR3 sequence (DNA): TGTGCCAGCAGCCCACCCGGACCGGAGCAGTACTTC. Translation gives CASSPPGPEQYF.

The chain links TRBV4-2 to TRBJ2-1; perhaps TRBD2 as D (5 bases). CDR3 length: 17 residues. Looked up from germline, CDR1 is LGHNA and CDR2 is YNFKEQ. Trimming cost V 2 bases and J 8 bases, with 22 bases left between them. DNA of the CDR3: TGTGCCAGCAGCCAACAAATCCGCGGAGGAGGATTCCATGAGCAGTTCTTC. Translating gives CASSQQIRGGGFHEQFF.

The V gene is TRBV6-5, the J gene TRBJ1-2; TRBD1 matches at 7 bases. Germline assignment: CDR1 MNHEY and CDR2 SVGAGI. The ends lost 8 bases at V and 6 bases at J; junction bases unmatched: 9. The CDR3 is 13 residues long. The CDR3: CASCFRDSDGYTF. The CDR3 DNA reads TGTGCCAGCTGCTTCCGGGACAGTGATGGCTACACCTTC.

The rearrangement links TRBV12-3 or TRBV12-4 to TRBJ1-2; D might be TRBD1 (5 bases). The germline V and J ends were trimmed by 7 bases and 5 bases, with 11 bases remaining between them. The CDR3 spans 12 residues. The CDR3 here is CASTHPGYGYTF. As DNA, the CDR3 is TGTGCCAGCACCCACCCAGGGTATGGCTACACCTTC.

CDR3 amino acids: CASSAGLADVANTGELFF. Written as DNA, the CDR3 is TGTGCCAGCAGCGCGGGACTAGCGGATGTCGCGAACACCGGGGAGCTGTTTTTT. This chain connects TRBV7-3 to TRBJ2-2, with 11 bases identical to TRBD2. J gave up 0 bases and V 5 bases, and 8 bases lay outside the gene matches. Germline V gives CDR1 SGHTA, CDR2 FQGTGA. CDR3 length: 18 residues.

This clonotype was picked up a small number of times. This chain links TRBV4-3 with TRBJ2-3; D perhaps matches TRBD2 (6 bases). This CDR3 contains 14 residues. Germline CDR1 and CDR2: LGHNA and YSLEER. V was trimmed by 4 bases and J by 2 bases, leaving 10 bases between them. The CDR3 protein is CASSPSEFTDTQYF. DNA for the CDR3: TGCGCCAGCAGCCCTAGCGAGTTCACAGATACGCAGTATTTT.

This clonotype was picked up a small number of times. The CDR3 protein is CASSLVGGSRTDTQYF. The CDR3 coding sequence is TGTGCCAGCAGCTTAGTGGGGGGGTCGCGCACAGATACGCAGTATTTT. V and J are TRBV7-6 and TRBJ2-3, with TRBD2 matching 7 bases. Germline CDR1 reads SGHVS; CDR2 reads FNYEAQ. The CDR3 sequence is 16 residues long. Trimming removed 1 base from V and 1 base from J; junction bases left unmatched: 5.

The V and J genes are TRBV29-1 and TRBJ2-6, with D unclear. Germline V CDR1 and CDR2: SQVTM, ANQGSEA. With 2 bases removed from V and 3 bases from J, the gap between germline ends came to 2 bases. The CDR3 loop spans 12 amino acids. The CDR3 is CSVEFGANVLTF. The CDR3 DNA reads TGCAGCGTTGAATTTGGGGCCAACGTCCTGACTTTC.

This clonotype was seen only a few times. The V and J genes are TRBV7-2 and TRBJ2-7; perhaps TRBD2 as D (5 bases). Trimming cost V 5 bases and J 2 bases, with 7 bases left between them. This CDR3 has 12 amino acids. CDR1 and CDR2 (germline): SGHTA, FQGNSA. DNA of the CDR3: TGTGCCAGCAGCCCTAGCCCCTACGAGCAGTACTTC. Translating it yields CASSPSPYEQYF. Looking up the rest from reference TRBV7-2 and TRBJ2-7 gives the full variable domain: GAGVSQSPSNKVTEKGKDVELRCDPISGHTALYWYRQSLGQGLEFLIYFQGNSAPDKSGLPSDRFSAERTGGSVSTLTIQRTQQEDSAVYLCASSPSPYEQYFGPGTRLTVT.

This clonotype has at least ten counts. The V call is TRBV12-3 or TRBV12-4, the J call TRBJ2-3; tentative D call: TRBD1 (6 bases). This CDR3 is 16 amino acids long. The V gene lost 4 bases and the J gene lost 2 bases, with 16 bases spanning the gap. CDR3 in amino acids: CASSSGAGSFTDTQYF. The CDR3 coding sequence is TGTGCCAGCAGTTCAGGGGCCGGTTCCTTCACAGATACGCAGTATTTT.

The table lists this clonotype with a few counts. The V and J genes are TRBV12-3 or TRBV12-4 and TRBJ1-2, with D possibly TRBD1 on 5 matching bases. The CDR3 contains 14 residues. Trimming shortened V by 6 bases and J by 4 bases, and 15 bases separated the two germline ends. The CDR3 spells CASSYPTDLYGYTF. The CDR3 region has the DNA TGTGCCAGCAGCTATCCGACAGACCTCTATGGCTACACCTTC.

Many counts were recorded for this clonotype. The rearrangement joins TRBV5-1 to TRBJ2-7; D might be TRBD1 (6 bases). The CDR3 has 15 amino acids. The germline CDR1 and CDR2 sequences are SGHRS and YFSETQ. With 2 bases removed from V and 0 bases from J, the gap between germline ends came to 12 bases. The CDR3: CASSLRTASSYEQYF. The CDR3 region has the DNA TGCGCCAGCAGCTTACGGACAGCAAGCTCCTACGAGCAGTACTTC.

This clonotype was found a few times. The gene calls are TRBV29-1 and TRBJ1-2; D uncertain. CDR1 is SQVTM, CDR2 ANQGSEA, per germline. V shed 4 bases and J shed 2 bases, with 8 bases lying between them. The CDR3 has 12 amino acids. The DNA for the CDR3 is TGCAGCGTTGTGTACCAAAACTATGGCTACACCTTC. Amino acid sequence: CSVVYQNYGYTF.

This clonotype was counted a few times. The chain is built from TRBV7-9 and TRBJ2-1; the D gene is possibly TRBD2 (6 bases). V was pared by 5 bases and J by 4 bases, with 12 bases between. This CDR3 is 14 amino acids long. Germline V gene lookup returns CDR1 SEHNR and CDR2 FQNEAQ (reference sequence). The CDR3 here is CASSPPGGYNEQFF. Here the CDR3 DNA reads TGTGCCAGCAGCCCTCCCGGGGGTTACAATGAGCAGTTCTTC.

The chain combines TRBV5-1 with TRBJ1-1; no clear D. This CDR3 has 13 residues. V lost 0 bases and J 4 bases, leaving 7 bases between the germline ends. The germline V gene has CDR1 SGHRS and CDR2 YFSETQ. CDR3 in amino acids: CASSLDRVTEAFF. The CDR3 DNA is TGCGCCAGCAGCTTGGATCGGGTCACTGAAGCTTTCTTT.

CDR3 coding DNA: TGTGCCAGTAACGGGGCTGCCGGAGAACAGTTCTTC. As protein: CASNGAAGEQFF. The V call is TRBV19, the J call TRBJ2-1, with D perhaps matching TRBD1 or TRBD2 (5 bases each). The CDR3 totals 12 residues. Germline-derived CDR1 and CDR2 are LNHDA and SQIVND (reference sequence). V lost 7 bases, J lost 13 bases, and 17 bases lay in between. Looking up the rest from reference TRBV19 and TRBJ2-1 gives the full variable domain: DGGITQSPKYLFRKEGQNVTLSCEQNLNHDAMYWYRQDPGQGLRLIYYSQIVNDFQKGDIAEGYSVSREKKESFPLTVTSAQKNPTAFYLCASNGAAGEQFFGPGTRLTVL.

The J gene is TRBJ2-1, the V gene TRBV6-2 or TRBV6-3, with D perhaps matching TRBD1 (6 bases). This CDR3 has 13 amino acids. The germline gives CDR1 MNHEY, CDR2 SVGEGT. Trimming removed 0 bases from V and 10 bases from J, with 10 bases in between. Here the CDR3 DNA reads TGTGCCAGCAGTTACTCCCCTGACAGGGAGCAGTTCTTC. It encodes CASSYSPDREQFF.

The chain uses TRBV2 and TRBJ1-2; 7 nucleotides align to TRBD1. Germline V lookup: CDR1 SNHLY, CDR2 FYNNEI. This CDR3 spans 15 amino acids. The J segment lost 4 bases and the V segment lost 4 bases, leaving 9 bases of the junction unmatched. The CDR3 reads CASSVVRGQSYGYTF. CDR3 coding DNA: TGTGCCAGCAGTGTTGTCAGGGGACAGAGCTATGGCTACACCTTC.

This chain uses TRBV7-9 with TRBJ1-6; D perhaps matches TRBD1 (6 bases). CDR3 size: 14 residues. The germline V and J ends were trimmed by 1 base and 8 bases, with 9 bases remaining between them. The germline V gene encodes CDR1 SEHNR and CDR2 FQNEAQ (reference sequence). The CDR3 here is CASSLGGQYSPLHF. In DNA form, the CDR3 reads TGTGCCAGCAGCTTAGGAGGACAGTATTCACCCCTCCACTTT.

This clonotype occurred many times. The rearrangement links TRBV4-3 to TRBJ2-5; 11 nucleotides line up with TRBD2. Trimming took 4 bases from V and 3 from J; bases not matched to a gene: 7. This CDR3 comprises 16 residues. The V gene's germline CDR1 is LGHNA and CDR2 YSLEER. Here the CDR3 reads CASSPLAGGLEETQYF. The CDR3 bases are TGCGCCAGCAGCCCTTTAGCGGGGGGGCTAGAAGAGACCCAGTACTTC.